Listed below are T cell receptor beta chains from one sample, sequenced in a study of graft-versus-host responses after intestinal transplantation. The antigens these receptors bind are not known. The protocol was immunoSEQ multiplex PCR, while the TCRdb copy is restricted to in-frame clones and leaves out a portion. The sample has about 100,000 clones, 91% seen once. This specimen was unstimulated CD4+ T cells sorted from spleen or lymph node cells, taken before transplant. The receptors shown here come from a human donor who was the organ donor for an intestinal transplant. CDR3s include the opening cysteine and the closing phenylalanine or tryptophan. The D gene is left open where the match is weak. Not every row has a clone size; where given, it reads once, few, many or a size class.

cdr3_aa cdr3_nt v_call d_call cdr3_length clone_size j_call
CASSSGQGGLAYGYTF TGTGCCAGCAGCTCCGGACAGGGCGGTCTCGCCTATGGCTACACCTTC TRBV7-2 TRBD1 16 - TRBJ1-2
CASSFRQGGSPLHF TGTGCCAGCAGTTTCCGACAGGGGGGTTCACCCCTCCACTTT TRBV27 TRBD1 14 - TRBJ1-6
CASSNYRDSYGYTF TGCGCCAGCAGCAACTACCGGGACAGTTATGGCTACACCTTC TRBV5-1 TRBD1 14 - TRBJ1-2
CASSFLAGGLYQETQYF TGCGCCAGCAGCTTTCTAGCGGGGGGCCTCTACCAAGAGACCCAGTACTTC TRBV5-1 TRBD2 17 - TRBJ2-5
CASSFRAGTGSYEQYF TGTGCCAGCAGTTTCCGGGCGGGGACAGGGTCTTACGAGCAGTACTTC TRBV27 TRBD1 16 - TRBJ2-7
CASSKGAVSPLHF TGTGCCAGCAGTAAGGGGGCGGTGTCACCCCTCCACTTT TRBV9 TRBD1 13 - TRBJ1-6
CASSQVAGIFYNEQFF TGTGCCAGCAGCCAAGTGGCGGGAATCTTCTACAATGAGCAGTTCTTC TRBV4-2 - 16 - TRBJ2-1
CASSLGGGFSSYEQYF TGTGCCAGCAGCTTAGGGGGGGGGTTTAGCTCCTACGAGCAGTACTTC TRBV7-2 TRBD2 16 - TRBJ2-7
CASSLSRSVPGELFF TGTGCCAGCAGCTTAAGCAGGTCCGTTCCCGGGGAGCTGTTTTTT TRBV11-1 - 15 - TRBJ2-2
CANTGIASANYGYTF TGCGCCAACACAGGCATCGCTTCGGCTAACTATGGCTACACCTTC TRBV5-1 - 15 - TRBJ1-2
CASSPRFTRSSYEQYF TGTGCCAGCAGTCCCCGTTTCACAAGGAGCTCCTACGAGCAGTACTTC TRBV27 - 16 once TRBJ2-7
CASSLDSKSEQYF TGTGCCAGCAGCTTAGATTCCAAATCCGAGCAGTACTTC TRBV11-3 - 13 - TRBJ2-7
CSGGGRFKETQYF TGCAGCGGGGGGGGACGGTTCAAAGAGACCCAGTACTTC TRBV29-1 TRBD2 13 - TRBJ2-5
CASSLGQAYNEQFF TGTGCCAGCAGCTTGGGACAGGCCTACAATGAGCAGTTCTTC TRBV7-8 TRBD1 14 - TRBJ2-1
CASSLSGRTGFDTEAFF TGTGCCAGCAGCTTGAGTGGAAGGACAGGGTTTGACACTGAAGCTTTCTTT TRBV7-9 TRBD1 17 once TRBJ1-1
CASSQELRGGEQFF TGTGCCAGCAGCCAAGAGTTGCGGGGGGGTGAGCAGTTCTTC TRBV14 TRBD2 14 - TRBJ2-1
CASAWRLANQPQHF TGTGCCAGCGCGTGGCGGTTGGCCAATCAGCCCCAGCATTTT TRBV28 - 14 - TRBJ1-5
CASSPGGLTRQFF TGTGCCAGCAGTCCAGGAGGACTTACGAGGCAGTTCTTC TRBV28 - 13 - TRBJ2-1
CASSTSVRAGLYYGYTF TGTGCCAGTAGTACAAGCGTTCGGGCAGGGCTGTACTATGGCTACACCTTC TRBV19 - 17 - TRBJ1-2
CASSLGGRDNSPLHF TGTGCCAGCAGCTTAGGGGGCCGCGATAATTCACCCCTCCACTTT TRBV7-2 - 15 - TRBJ1-6
CASSQVGGGAETQYF TGTGCCAGCAGCCAAGTTGGGGGGGGCGCGGAGACCCAGTACTTC TRBV4-2 - 15 - TRBJ2-5
CAWSLNEQFF TGTGCCTGGAGCCTAAATGAGCAGTTCTTC TRBV30 - 10 - TRBJ2-1
CASSWGQGKYKNTEAFF TGTGCCAGCAGTTGGGGACAGGGCAAATACAAGAACACTGAAGCTTTCTTT TRBV11-2 TRBD1 17 - TRBJ1-1
CSVERGGRTDTQYF TGCAGCGTTGAGCGGGGGGGTCGCACAGATACGCAGTATTTT TRBV29-1 TRBD2 14 - TRBJ2-3
CSGAWGDNSPLHF TGCAGCGGTGCTTGGGGGGATAATTCACCCCTCCACTTT TRBV29-1 - 13 - TRBJ1-6
CASSVLDRMSYEQYF TGTGCCAGCAGTGTATTAGACAGGATGTCCTACGAGCAGTACTTC TRBV6-1 - 15 - TRBJ2-7
CASSLQEWGSYEQYF TGTGCCAGCAGCCTACAGGAATGGGGCTCCTACGAGCAGTACTTC TRBV5-6 - 15 - TRBJ2-7
CASSQDRAYPANYGYTF TGCGCCAGCAGCCAAGACAGGGCTTATCCAGCTAACTATGGCTACACCTTC TRBV4-3 - 17 - TRBJ1-2
CASSPRQGVREKLFF TGTGCCAGCAGCCCTAGACAAGGGGTGAGGGAAAAACTGTTTTTT TRBV9 - 15 - TRBJ1-4
CSCRTGETEAFF TGCAGCTGCCGGACAGGGGAAACTGAAGCTTTCTTT TRBV29-1 TRBD1 12 - TRBJ1-1
CASSETSGAPYGYTF TGTGCCAGCAGTGAGACAAGCGGGGCTCCCTATGGCTACACCTTC TRBV6-6 - 15 - TRBJ1-2
CASSSTRLGQYF TGTGCCAGCTCTAGTACCCGTTTAGGGCAGTATTTT TRBV27 - 12 - TRBJ2-3
CASSLQGGDEKLFF TGTGCCAGCAGCTTACAGGGAGGGGATGAAAAACTGTTTTTT TRBV5-4 - 14 few TRBJ1-4
CASSLTGGLAKNIQYF TGCGCCAGCAGCTTGACGGGGGGATTAGCCAAAAACATTCAGTACTTC TRBV5-1 TRBD2 16 - TRBJ2-4
CASSPGQTNTEAFF TGTGCCAGCTCACCGGGACAGACCAACACTGAAGCTTTCTTT TRBV18 TRBD1 14 - TRBJ1-1
CASSLEGVLNSPLHF TGTGCCAGCAGCTTGGAGGGGGTTCTTAATTCACCCCTCCACTTT TRBV5-4 - 15 - TRBJ1-6
CASSVGTGLYQPQHF TGTGCCAGCAGTGTAGGGACAGGTCTCTATCAGCCCCAGCATTTT TRBV2 TRBD1 15 - TRBJ1-5
CASSLEGTGGETQYF TGTGCCAGCAGCTTAGAAGGAACCGGGGGAGAGACCCAGTACTTC TRBV7-3 - 15 - TRBJ2-5
CASSLFTGGQETQYF TGTGCCAGCAGCTTATTCACGGGGGGACAAGAGACCCAGTACTTC TRBV7-7 TRBD2 15 - TRBJ2-5
CASSLVPDSSEQFF TGCGCCAGCAGCTTGGTCCCTGACAGTTCTGAGCAGTTCTTC TRBV5-1 - 14 - TRBJ2-1
CASSLASGQTSYEQYF TGTGCCAGCAGCTTAGCGTCCGGACAGACCTCCTACGAGCAGTACTTC TRBV7-2 - 16 once TRBJ2-7
CAITTTPAYEQYF TGTGCTATTACGACGACTCCGGCATACGAGCAGTACTTC TRBV10-3 - 13 - TRBJ2-7
CASSPWTGGTDTQYF TGTGCCAGCTCACCATGGACGGGGGGTACAGATACGCAGTATTTT TRBV18 TRBD2 15 - TRBJ2-3
CASRTLTGSGTEAFF TGTGCCAGTAGGACGCTCACGGGGTCTGGAACTGAAGCTTTCTTT TRBV19 - 15 once TRBJ1-1
CASSLAVRRGAWNEQFF TGTGCCAGCAGCTTAGCAGTCCGCAGGGGCGCTTGGAATGAGCAGTTCTTC TRBV11-2 - 17 - TRBJ2-1
CASSLGLTLFYGYTF TGTGCCAGCAGCTTAGGCCTGACACTCTTCTATGGCTACACCTTC TRBV7-2 - 15 - TRBJ1-2
CASSLDRATRYGYTF TGTGCCAGCAGCCTAGACAGGGCAACTCGCTATGGCTACACCTTC TRBV7-2 TRBD1 15 - TRBJ1-2
CASSLPSGGSTDTQYF TGTGCCAGCAGCTTGCCTAGCGGGGGGAGCACAGATACGCAGTATTTT TRBV5-4 TRBD2 16 - TRBJ2-3
CASSYSPASQETQYF TGTGCCAGCAGTTACTCTCCCGCTAGCCAAGAGACCCAGTACTTC TRBV6-5 - 15 - TRBJ2-5
CASSLGPGSYNEQFF TGCGCCAGCAGCTTGGGTCCGGGGTCCTACAATGAGCAGTTCTTC TRBV5-1 - 15 - TRBJ2-1
CASSIDLTWQIQNIQYF TGTGCCAGTAGTATAGATTTAACGTGGCAGATACAAAACATTCAGTACTTC TRBV19 - 17 - TRBJ2-4
CAIGQYNEQFF TGTGCCATCGGACAGTACAATGAGCAGTTCTTC TRBV10-3 - 11 once TRBJ2-1
CASSQNSGGADNEQFF TGTGCCAGCAGCCAGAATAGCGGGGGGGCTGACAATGAGCAGTTCTTC TRBV4-2 TRBD2 16 - TRBJ2-1
CASSQVGGGTSQETQYF TGTGCCAGCAGCCAAGTCGGTGGAGGGACTTCCCAAGAGACCCAGTACTTC TRBV4-2 - 17 - TRBJ2-5
CASASRQGRTGELFF TGTGCTAGTGCCTCCCGACAGGGAAGGACCGGGGAGCTGTTTTTT TRBV12-5 TRBD1 15 - TRBJ2-2
CASSQGAGTEAFF TGCGCCAGCAGCCAGGGGGCAGGGACTGAAGCTTTCTTT TRBV4-3 - 13 - TRBJ1-1
CASSFFLGRGEKLFF TGTGCCAGCAGCTTTTTCCTAGGGCGGGGTGAAAAACTGTTTTTT TRBV7-2 - 15 - TRBJ1-4
CASSGTVSYNEQFF TGTGCCAGCAGTGGAACAGTATCCTACAATGAGCAGTTCTTC TRBV25-1 - 14 - TRBJ2-1
CASSSRAKNIQYF TGTGCCAGCAGTTCCAGGGCCAAAAACATTCAGTACTTC TRBV6-5 - 13 few TRBJ2-4
CASSSQISGNTIYF TGTGCCAGCAGCTCCCAGATCTCTGGAAACACCATATATTTT TRBV7-2 - 14 - TRBJ1-3